This T cell receptor beta chain was recovered during a study of vaccination and CD4 T cells after COVID-19. At the level of the study: Six male and four female convalescents took part, two of them Hispanic. Each post-COVID sample was drawn after diagnosis, and the median interval was approximately 96 days (range 35 to 161).

Sequencing of DNA taken from cultured CD4+ T cells relied on the Oncomine TCR Beta short-read assay. TCRdb processed the PCR reads anew with MiXCR; each CDR3 protein has one entry. The data hold about 18,000 distinct CDR3 sequences, with about three fifths observed a single time. Study results and caveats: Spike mono-reactivity was shown by 304 of 307 vaccine-specific clones in convalescent patients.

This clonotype showed up just a few times. Its antigen is not identified. The CDR3 spans 17 residues. V was clipped by 0 bases and J by 4 bases, with 15 bases between them. Looked up from germline, CDR1 is LNHNV and CDR2 is YYDKDF (reference sequence). The treatment here: roughly 10-day PBMC culture with coronavirus spike peptide pools or control peptides (ViraFEST assay). It was on days 3 and 7 that half the medium was replaced with fresh IL-2 medium. The specimen sequenced was CD4+ T cells from blood, cultured in vitro. V is TRBV15 and J is TRBJ2-2; TRBD2 is a possible D gene (5 bases). The origin of this receptor is a human donor who had recovered from COVID-19. CDR3 amino acids: CATSRDYEGSGTGELFF. CDR3 nucleotides: TGTGCCACCAGCAGAGATTATGAGGGCTCGGGCACCGGGGAGCTGTTTTTT.